Given below is one T cell receptor beta chain in context. A single count supports this clone. Its binding antigen is unknown. The record has no base qualities; no much larger clone is one base away. These data come from a study of cytomegalovirus exposure and HLA in healthy donors (TCRdb year 2017). General notes on the study: An earlier analysis of 587 of the donors reported 276 Gb of sequence data and 95 million to 120 million unique TCR beta sequences obtained from approximately 180 million T cells. Donor age, sex, ethnicity and CMV serostatus were compiled alongside the repertoire data. In the later analysis, no new phenotypic data were used to find candidate immune exposures; instead, reliance was placed on TCR beta sequences and their occurrence across donors. HLA typing covered class I and class II loci at four-digit resolution. Approximately 300 gigabases of sequencing data and 70 million to 100 million unique TCR sequences were included in an early release covering about 700 HLA-typed donors. The study combined high-throughput TCR immunosequencing, statistical association of individual TCRs with disease status, and machine learning to predict cytomegalovirus infection status. The study was designed to test whether signatures of past pathogen exposure could be identified by cataloging public T cell receptors. The T cell repertoires of 666 subjects were profiled by immunosequencing and related to cytomegalovirus serostatus. In an earlier analysis of 500 to 650 of the donors, high-throughput TCR beta sequencing was used to judge whether each TCR beta V gene segment behaved as functional or pseudogenic. All discovery cohort repertoires had been generated on a single sequencing platform. Along with the roughly 700-subject first cohort, a separate validation cohort of over a hundred different subjects was used. Several DR-DQ haplotypes were treated as single units for association and clustering because of strong linkage in the cohort. Of the roughly 420 genotyped donors, over 80% were placed in the genetic ancestry cluster associated with self-reported Caucasian donors. A later analysis re-examined previously published TCR beta repertoires from 500 to 700 donors and added high-resolution HLA genotyping to investigate patterns of TCR occurrence. The number of donors typed differed by locus, with 629-630 for A, B, C, DRB1 and DQB1, around 500 for DQA1, 600 to 610 for DPA1, and around 450 for DPB1. Genome-wide SNP genotypes for about 65% of the 666 donors were used in a later genetic analysis, which treated that subset as a discovery cohort. On average, around 200,000 unique TCR beta nucleotide sequences were sequenced per donor among some 430 genotyped donors of the cohort, with roughly 19% of those sequences being non-productive.

Broader findings and caveats from the paper: In an earlier analysis of some 540 of the donors, most TCR beta V segments appeared in productive rearrangements about 87% or about 30% of the time, broadly matching IMGT annotations. Correlated functional status among segregating V segments might be attributable to linkage disequilibrium, but an unknown experimental factor could not be ruled out. In a later analysis, HLA-associated TCR beta chains showed more clonal expansion and lower generation probabilities than non-associated chains that were equally common. According to a later analysis, TCR association rates differed among HLA loci, with DRB1 alleles showing the most associated TCRs and HLA-C alleles showing the fewest. A few of the identified cytomegalovirus-associated TCR beta chains were confirmed in vitro to be specific for cytomegalovirus antigens. In a later analysis, several top co-occurrence clusters were reported to appear linked to parvovirus B19, influenza, CMV and Epstein-Barr virus. Fewer than 20 rarely observed V segments, including chromosome 9 orphons, were excluded from the earlier analysis of 550 to 700 of the donors because counts were too low. The study gave a list of under 200 TCR beta chains associated with cytomegalovirus. Most CMV-associated TCR beta chains appeared to be HLA-restricted in a later analysis, and the HLA associations seemed to be driven largely by CMV exposure. The classifier was reported to diagnose cytomegalovirus status with high specificity and sensitivity in both the original cohort and the validation cohort. This cohort had only TCR beta chains sequenced, and the lack of alpha or paired-chain data limited which features could be detected. Sequencing depth was assumed to be roughly uniform across donors in the presence/absence analyses, though that assumption may not hold. The authors suggested that the approach could potentially be generalized to other disease states and immunological phenotypes. Assigning TCR associations to individual alleles was difficult when HLA alleles, especially DR and DQ, strongly co-occurred. Because HLA typing was missing for some donors at each locus, association tests included only the typed subset. While some public TCRs were present in many individuals, most TCR sequences turned up only very rarely across donors. A further reported finding was that TCR beta sequences accurately predicted the HLA-A and HLA-B alleles for most subjects in the first cohort. Some IMGT-functional V segments, including TRBV6-2 and TRBV6-3, could not be told apart with the 87-base-pair reads, so those segments were excluded. The only immune exposure information available for the cohort was CMV serostatus. In a later genetic analysis, fewer N-insertions in productive TCRs were reported among donors in an Asian-associated ancestry cluster than the 666-donor mean. Specific HLA alleles were associated with 15,000 to 20,000 TCR beta sequences at a false discovery rate of 0.05 in a later analysis. A later genetic analysis associated a missense DCLRE1C variant with V-gene and J-gene trimming of TCR beta chains, and an independent cohort replicated the association. A cluster of highly shared sequence variants was judged likely to be a technical artifact of the sequencing pipeline.

Libraries were constructed by the immunoSEQ multiplex PCR assay. The multiplex PCR relied on a mix of 60 forward primers for TCR Vbeta segments and 13 reverse primers for TCR Jbeta segments. The CDR3 region of rearranged TCR beta genes was amplified from genomic DNA with a multiplex PCR assay. The amplified TCR beta libraries were sequenced on the Illumina HiSeq System as 87-base-pair reads. In the authors' own workflow: In a later analysis, around 80 million unique TCR beta chains were counted across the 690 or so repertoires, and approximately 11 million of these chains were shared by at least two donors. Raw reads were error-corrected and collapsed into unique sequences by a nearest-neighbor algorithm in which closely related sequences were merged to remove PCR and sequencing errors. CDR3 sequences were aligned to IMGT reference sequences to assign V, D and J gene segments. For a sequence to be retained, a match of at least six nucleotides to both a V gene segment and a J gene segment was required. Rearrangements were called productive when the CDR3 lacked stop codons and stayed in frame with V and J; all others were non-productive. CDR3 was defined according to IMGT convention as the region running from the second conserved V-encoded cysteine to the conserved J-encoded phenylalanine. Sequences without an unambiguous match to a single V gene segment were excluded from the earlier analysis of a few hundred of the donors. An earlier analysis of 587 of the donors called V segments functional above 56.7% productive rearrangements and segregating when the between-donor standard deviation exceeded 5%. A statistical classification framework was developed to diagnose cytomegalovirus status using the catalog of TCR beta chain sequences. A later analysis assigned V and J genes by comparing TCR nucleotide sequences with IMGT/GENE-DB human TR gene sequences. In a later analysis, CDR3 sequences and most-parsimonious VDJ recombination scenarios were assigned using the TCRdist pipeline. In a later analysis, each TCR beta chain was defined by its CDR3 amino acid sequence together with its V-gene family, and reads without a unique V-gene family were excluded. To address suspected cross-contamination and a sequencing artifact, a later analysis removed 450 to 700 highly shared, low-generation-probability nucleotide sequences. In a later analysis, a clonal expansion index was calculated for each public chain from normalized within-repertoire ranks of inferred template counts. In a later analysis, generation probabilities were computed using a VDJ recombination model fitted to out-of-frame rearrangements, and the results were checked against IGoR. A later analysis scored TCR-TCR, TCR-HLA and TCR-CMV co-occurrence with hypergeometric tests, applying a repertoire-size bias correction to TCR pairs. To estimate false discovery rates, a later analysis permuted the HLA or CMV assignments 20 times. In a later analysis, co-occurring TCRs were grouped with DBSCAN, and TCRdist sequence similarity was added when clustering was performed within HLA-allele-positive subsets. For co-occurrence clustering, repertoires with fewer than 30,000 or more than 120,000 public chains were excluded, along with a handful of repertoires with anomalous nucleotide sharing. The table was pulled from immuneACCESS by TCRdb, which kept in-frame rearrangements only. Such tables lose some clones; where checked, under half of the loss comes from unresolved V genes, and the rest has no known cause. D and trimming come from the DNA, and the V and J calls and clone size come from that table. Counted in this sample were 85,000 to 110,000 clones; roughly 70% of them appeared once. The top ten hold around 3.5% of the sample.

The cohort comprised under 700 healthy bone marrow donors. All cohort members were sampled while nominally healthy, although unrecorded immune exposures were likely present. The donor tested CMV seronegative and was one of the 352 seronegative cohort members. A peripheral blood sample was provided by each donor, and peripheral blood mononuclear cells were used for TCR beta sequencing. The Qiagen DNeasy Blood Extraction Kit was used to extract genomic DNA from the blood cell samples. The CDR3 runs 18 amino acids, cysteine and phenylalanine included. This entry keeps only the CDR3 DNA: 54 bases, framed from base 1. Via the germline V gene, CDR1 is SGHVS and CDR2 FQNEAQ. V was cut back by 0 bases and J by 3 bases, leaving a gap of 20 bases between them.

This sequence was found in a woman between 45 and 65 years old in good health and CMV-seronegative. Sample: PBMCs. The V gene is TRBV7-8 and the J gene is TRBJ1-1; TRBD1 might be the D gene, on 5 matching bases. The DNA sequence reads TGTGCCAGCAGCTTAGCCCGCGGCACGTACAGGAGTGACACTGAAGCTTTCTTT. The translation is CASSLARGTYRSDTEAFF.